This TCR beta chain was identified during a study of post-analysis software for immune sequencing data. Unique molecular identifiers were present in the TCR beta cDNA libraries. From the PCR reads, TCRdb called clonotypes with MiXCR, one entry per CDR3 protein. The table has 600,000 to 700,000 distinct CDR3 sequences, around 64% seen once. Sequences were obtained from blood. This TCR derives from a girl aged 2-10 years with multiple sclerosis.

The CDR3 DNA sequence: TGTGCCAGCAGTGTGGGACTAGCGGGAGTAGCGGGATCCCACGAGCAGTACTTC. It yields the protein CASSVGLAGVAGSHEQYF. V is TRBV6-1 and J is TRBJ2-7, with 14 bases fitting TRBD2. In germline, CDR1 is MNHNS, CDR2 SASEGT. J gave up 5 bases and V 4 bases, and 13 bases lay outside the gene matches. The CDR3 is 18 amino acids.